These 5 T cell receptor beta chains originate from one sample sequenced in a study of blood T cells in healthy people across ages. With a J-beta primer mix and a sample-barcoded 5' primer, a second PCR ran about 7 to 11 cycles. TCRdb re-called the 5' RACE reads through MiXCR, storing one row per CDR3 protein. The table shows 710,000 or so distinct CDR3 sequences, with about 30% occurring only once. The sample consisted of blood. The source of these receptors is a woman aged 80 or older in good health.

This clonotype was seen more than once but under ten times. CDR3 nucleotides: TGTGCCAGCAGATTCCTATCTAGGCGGGGGGCCTACAATGAGCAGTTCTTC. This translates into CASRFLSRRGAYNEQFF. The chain couples TRBV6-2 or TRBV6-3 to TRBJ2-1, with 8 bases lining up with TRBD2. With 6 bases clipped from V and 2 bases from J, the junction kept 12 bases outside the gene matches. CDR3 length: 17 residues. CDR1 and CDR2 from the germline V gene are MNHEY and SVGEGT.

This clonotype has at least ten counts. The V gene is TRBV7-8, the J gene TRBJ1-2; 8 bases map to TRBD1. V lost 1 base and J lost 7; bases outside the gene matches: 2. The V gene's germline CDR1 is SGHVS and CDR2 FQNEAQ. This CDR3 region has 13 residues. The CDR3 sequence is CASSLDRGFGYTF. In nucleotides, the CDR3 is TGTGCCAGCAGCTTAGACAGGGGGTTTGGCTACACCTTC.

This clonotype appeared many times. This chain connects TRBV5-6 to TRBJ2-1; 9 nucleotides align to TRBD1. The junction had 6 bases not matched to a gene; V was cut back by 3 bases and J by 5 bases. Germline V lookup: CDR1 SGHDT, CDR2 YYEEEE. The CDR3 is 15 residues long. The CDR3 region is CASSYQRDRDNEQFF. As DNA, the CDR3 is TGTGCCAGCAGCTACCAACGGGACAGGGACAATGAGCAGTTCTTC. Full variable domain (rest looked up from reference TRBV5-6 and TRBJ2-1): DAGVTQSPTHLIKTRGQQVTLRCSPKSGHDTVSWYQQALGQGPQFIFQYYEEEERQRGNFPDRFSGHQFPNYSSELNVNALLLGDSALYLCASSYQRDRDNEQFFGPGTRLTVL.

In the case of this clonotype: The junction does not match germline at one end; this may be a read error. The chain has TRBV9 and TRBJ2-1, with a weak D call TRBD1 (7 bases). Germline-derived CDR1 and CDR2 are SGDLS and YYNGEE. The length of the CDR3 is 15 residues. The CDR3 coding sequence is TGTACCAGCAGTTCAGATAGGGCAGGGGGGCATGAGCAGTTCTTC. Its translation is CTSSSDRAGGHEQFF.

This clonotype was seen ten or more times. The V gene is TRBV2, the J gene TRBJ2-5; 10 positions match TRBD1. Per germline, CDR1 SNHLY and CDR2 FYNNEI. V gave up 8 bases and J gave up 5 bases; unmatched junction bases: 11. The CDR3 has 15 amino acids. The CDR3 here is CASPQDRGVRETQYF. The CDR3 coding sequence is TGTGCCAGCCCCCAGGACAGGGGGGTACGGGAGACCCAGTACTTC. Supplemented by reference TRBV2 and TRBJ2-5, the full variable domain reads EPEVTQTPSHQVTQMGQEVILRCVPISNHLYFYWYRQILGQKVEFLVSFYNNEISEKSEIFDDQFSVERPDGSNFTLKIRSTKLEDSAMYFCASPQDRGVRETQYFGPGTRLLVL.